This TCR beta chain was observed in a study of T cells in Graves' hyperthyroidism and ophthalmopathy. Study observations and caveats: Appearing also in blood were most of the thyroid clonotypes expanded above 0.001. In the analysis, a 13 V-J model separated ophthalmopathy from stable hyperthyroidism.

J lost 1 base, V lost 3 bases, and 5 bases had no gene match. There are 16 residues in the CDR3. The sample holds many counts of this clonotype. Its cognate antigen is unknown. At least 3 on the Clinical Activity Score was recorded for ophthalmopathy patients, who also had NOSPECS grade at least 4 and duration under 3 months. Reasons for excluding patients were uncontrolled infection, other autoimmune disease, pregnancy or lactation. Regions amplified from RNA transcripts were the TCR beta CDR3 regions. HTBI primers were used for first-round RT-PCR of the TCR CDR3. A single record per CDR3 protein comes from TCRdb applying MiXCR to the multiplex PCR reads. The repertoire holds more than 350,000 distinct CDR3 sequences, with roughly 15% as singletons.

Material: blood. This receptor was identified in a woman aged 60-70 years with Graves' ophthalmopathy. V and J are TRBV12-3 or TRBV12-4 and TRBJ1-5; the match to TRBD1 covers 8 bases. CDR3: CASSFRQGASNQPQHF. The CDR3 coding sequence is TGTGCCAGCAGTTTTCGGCAGGGGGCAAGCAATCAGCCCCAGCATTTT.